This T cell receptor beta chain was captured by sequencing in a study of T cells in localized non-small cell lung cancer. Findings of the study overall: Appearances in adjacent lung were noted for a median 57 of the top 100 tumor clones.

This clone was picked up one time. Its target is unknown. The data were produced by immunoSEQ multiplex PCR, yet TCRdb's version contains in-frame clones alone and is incomplete. The sample carries 75,000 to 80,000 clones, 85% to 90% recorded once. This material consisted of peripheral blood, taken before any cancer treatment. The receptor was derived from a woman aged 35 to 75 with stage I squamous cell lung carcinoma.

CDR3 nucleotides: TGTGCCAGCAGTCCGGGACAGGGAAGGTCCTACGAGCAGTACTTC. As protein: CASSPGQGRSYEQYF. The chain recombines TRBV27 with TRBJ2-7; 9 bases are shared with TRBD1. Germline loops: CDR1 MNHEY, CDR2 SMNVEV (reference sequence). V dropped 5 bases and J dropped 1; count of bases not matched to a gene: 6. There are 15 residues in the CDR3.